What follows are 11 T cell receptor beta chains derived from one specimen sequenced in a study of cytomegalovirus exposure and HLA in healthy donors. It was with 60 Vbeta and 13 Jbeta primers that the PCR ran. Sequenced by immunoSEQ multiplex PCR; TCRdb stores in-frame clones only, minus some. The sample has approximately 150,000 clones, roughly 80% seen once. The sequenced sample was PBMCs. These TCRs come from a woman aged 25-40 years in good health and CMV-seropositive.

This rearrangement joins TRBV4-2 to TRBJ1-1; a possible D gene is TRBD1 (5 bases). The CDR3 has 17 amino acids. CDR1 is LGHNA, CDR2 YNFKEQ, per germline. Trimming left V 3 bases short and J 4 bases short, with 21 bases between. The CDR3 reads CASSHGAFREFSTEAFF. In DNA, the CDR3 is TGTGCCAGCAGCCATGGAGCGTTCAGGGAATTTAGCACTGAAGCTTTCTTT.

The chain combines TRBV7-6 with TRBJ1-2, with D hard to call. The ends were cut back, 3 bases at V and 0 bases at J, with 5 bases in the middle. The CDR3 runs 13 residues. CDR1 SGHVS and CDR2 FNYEAQ come from the germline V gene. The CDR3 DNA is TGTGCCAGCAGCTTCGGAGCTAACTATGGCTACACCTTC. Amino acids: CASSFGANYGYTF.

This sequence joins TRBV18 and TRBJ2-1; D is perhaps TRBD1 (6 bases). Trimming removed 0 bases at V and 7 bases at J, with 10 bases between. This CDR3 has 14 residues. Germline-derived CDR1 and CDR2 are KGHSH and LQKENI. Here the CDR3 reads CASSPPTGSNEQFF. CDR3 nucleotide sequence: TGTGCCAGCTCACCACCTACAGGGAGTAATGAGCAGTTCTTC.

The rearrangement links TRBV7-9 to TRBJ1-5; D is ambiguous. The CDR3 sequence is 12 residues long. Germline V gene sequence: CDR1 SEHNR, CDR2 FQNEAQ (reference sequence). V was cut by 5 bases and J by 3 bases, with 5 bases left in between. The CDR3 sequence: CASSVLNQPQHF. The CDR3 DNA is TGTGCCAGCAGCGTCCTCAATCAGCCCCAGCATTTT. Together with reference TRBV7-9 and TRBJ1-5, the CDR3 gives the full variable domain: DTGVSQNPRHKITKRGQNVTFRCDPISEHNRLYWYRQTLGQGPEFLTYFQNEAQLEKSRLLSDRFSAERPKGSFSTLEIQRTEQGDSAMYLCASSVLNQPQHFGDGTRLSIL.

The chain employs TRBV5-1 and TRBJ2-7; TRBD1 is a possible D gene (5 bases). The CDR3 runs to 14 residues. V was shortened by 0 bases and J by 1 base, with 8 bases between the two germline ends. Germline CDR1 and CDR2: SGHRS and YFSETQ. The CDR3 coding sequence is TGCGCCAGCAGCTTGGACAGGTTTTCCTACGAGCAGTACTTC. Translating it yields CASSLDRFSYEQYF.

This rearrangement joins TRBV4-3 to TRBJ1-3, with 8 nucleotides matching TRBD1. J lost 1 base, V lost 2 bases, and 7 bases had no gene match. Germline loops: CDR1 LGHNA, CDR2 YSLEER. This CDR3 contains 17 residues. The CDR3 is CASSQRDRRASGNTIYF. The CDR3 DNA reads as TGCGCCAGCAGCCAAAGGGACAGGAGGGCGTCTGGAAACACCATATATTTT.

The chain recombines TRBV11-2 with TRBJ1-2; D is unclear. Trimming pared 5 bases from V and 2 bases from J, leaving 6 bases between. The CDR3 totals 12 residues. Per germline, CDR1 SGHAT and CDR2 FQNNGV. The CDR3 region is CASSARNYGYTF. CDR3 sequence (DNA): TGTGCCAGCAGCGCCCGGAACTATGGCTACACCTTC. The variable domain in full, completed from reference TRBV11-2 and TRBJ1-2, reads EAGVAQSPRYKIIEKRQSVAFWCNPISGHATLYWYQQILGQGPKLLIQFQNNGVVDDSQLPKDRFSAERLKGVDSTLKIQPAKLEDSAVYLCASSARNYGYTFGSGTRLTVV.

The chain has TRBV27 and TRBJ1-1, with 12 nucleotides matching TRBD1. Germline-derived CDR1 and CDR2 are MNHEY and SMNVEV (reference sequence). Losses at the gene ends were 3 bases for V and 3 bases for J; bases not matched to a gene: 2. The CDR3 length is 15 residues. DNA of the CDR3: TGTGCCAGCAGTTTGGGGACAGGGGGCTACACTGAAGCTTTCTTT. Protein: CASSLGTGGYTEAFF.

The chain employs TRBV4-1 and TRBJ1-1, with D unresolved. Trimming removed 1 base at V and 1 base at J, with 10 bases between. There are 15 residues in the CDR3. In germline, CDR1 is MGHRA, CDR2 YSYEKL. The CDR3 sequence is CASSQGWAGNTEAFF. CDR3 bases: TGCGCCAGCAGCCAAGGGTGGGCGGGGAACACTGAAGCTTTCTTT.

V is TRBV5-5 and J is TRBJ1-1, with D unclear. Deletions cut 2 bases from V and 0 bases from J, with 5 bases between. The CDR3 length is 13 residues. Germline V gene sequence: CDR1 SGHKS, CDR2 YYEKEE (reference sequence). CDR3 coding DNA: TGTGCCAGCAGCTTCGTCGTGAACACTGAAGCTTTCTTT. It translates to CASSFVVNTEAFF.

The V call is TRBV9, the J call TRBJ2-6; 9 positions match TRBD1. This CDR3 has 17 amino acids. Germline lookup yields CDR1 SGDLS and CDR2 YYNGEE. With 3 bases clipped from V and 0 bases from J, the junction kept 4 bases outside the gene matches. CDR3 nucleotides: TGTGCCAGCAGCGCGGGACAGGGCTCCTCTGGGGCCAACGTCCTGACTTTC. Translation gives CASSAGQGSSGANVLTF. Based on the CDR3 plus reference TRBV9 and TRBJ2-6, the full variable domain is DSGVTQTPKHLITATGQRVTLRCSPRSGDLSVYWYQQSLDQGLQFLIQYYNGEERAKGNILERFSAQQFPDLHSELNLSSLELGDSALYFCASSAGQGSSGANVLTFGAGSRLTVL.